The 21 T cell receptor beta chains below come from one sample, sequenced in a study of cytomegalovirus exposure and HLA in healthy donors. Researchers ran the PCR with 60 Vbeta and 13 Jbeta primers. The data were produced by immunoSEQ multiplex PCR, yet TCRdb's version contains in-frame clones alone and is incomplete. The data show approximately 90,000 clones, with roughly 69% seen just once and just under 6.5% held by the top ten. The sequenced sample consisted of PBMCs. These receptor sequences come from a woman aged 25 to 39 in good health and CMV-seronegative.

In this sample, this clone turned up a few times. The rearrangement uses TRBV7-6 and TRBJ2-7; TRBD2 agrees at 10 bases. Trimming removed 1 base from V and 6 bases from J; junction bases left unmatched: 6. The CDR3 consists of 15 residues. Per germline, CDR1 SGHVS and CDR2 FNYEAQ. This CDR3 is CASSLDLAGAGEQYF. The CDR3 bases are TGTGCCAGCAGCTTAGATCTAGCGGGGGCTGGCGAGCAGTACTTC.

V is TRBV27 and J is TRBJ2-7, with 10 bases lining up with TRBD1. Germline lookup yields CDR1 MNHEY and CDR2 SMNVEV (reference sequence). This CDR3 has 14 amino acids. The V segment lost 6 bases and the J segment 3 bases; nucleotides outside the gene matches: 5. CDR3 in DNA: TGTGCCAGCAGGGACAGGGGGGGAGACTACGAGCAGTACTTC. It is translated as CASRDRGGDYEQYF.

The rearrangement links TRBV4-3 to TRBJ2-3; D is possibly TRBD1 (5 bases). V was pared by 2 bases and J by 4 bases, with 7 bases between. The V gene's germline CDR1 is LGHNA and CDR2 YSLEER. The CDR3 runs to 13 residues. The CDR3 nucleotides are TGCGCCAGCAGCCAACAGGGTGCAGATACGCAGTATTTT. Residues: CASSQQGADTQYF.

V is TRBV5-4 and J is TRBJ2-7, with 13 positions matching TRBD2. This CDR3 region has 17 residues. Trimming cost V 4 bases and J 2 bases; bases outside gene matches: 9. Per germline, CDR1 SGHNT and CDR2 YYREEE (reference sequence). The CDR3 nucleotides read TGTGCCAGCAGCGCAGGACTAGCGGGAGTGATGGCCTACGAGCAGTACTTC. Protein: CASSAGLAGVMAYEQYF.

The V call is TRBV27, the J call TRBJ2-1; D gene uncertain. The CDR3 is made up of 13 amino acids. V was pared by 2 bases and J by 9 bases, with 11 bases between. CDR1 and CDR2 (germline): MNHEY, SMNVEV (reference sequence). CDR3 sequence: CASSLSPLSEQFF. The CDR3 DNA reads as TGTGCCAGCAGTTTAAGCCCACTGAGTGAGCAGTTCTTC.

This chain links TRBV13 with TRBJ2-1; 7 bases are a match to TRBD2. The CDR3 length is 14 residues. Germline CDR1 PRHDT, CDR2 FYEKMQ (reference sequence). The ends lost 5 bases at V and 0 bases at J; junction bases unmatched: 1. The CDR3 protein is CASSGGGSYNEQFF. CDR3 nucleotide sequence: TGTGCCAGCAGCGGGGGGGGCTCCTACAATGAGCAGTTCTTC.

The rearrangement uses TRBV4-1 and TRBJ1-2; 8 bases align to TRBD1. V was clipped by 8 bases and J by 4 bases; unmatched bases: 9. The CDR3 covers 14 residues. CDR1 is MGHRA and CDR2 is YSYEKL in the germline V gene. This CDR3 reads CASGDRGFPYGYTF. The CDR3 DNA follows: TGCGCCAGCGGCGACAGGGGATTTCCCTATGGCTACACCTTC.

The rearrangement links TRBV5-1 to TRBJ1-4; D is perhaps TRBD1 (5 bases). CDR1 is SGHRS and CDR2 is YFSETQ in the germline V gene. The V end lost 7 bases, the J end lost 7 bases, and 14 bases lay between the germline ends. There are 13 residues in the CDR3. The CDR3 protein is CASSPGQGEKLFF. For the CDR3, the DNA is TGCGCCAGCTCCCCCGGGCAGGGTGAAAAACTGTTTTTT.

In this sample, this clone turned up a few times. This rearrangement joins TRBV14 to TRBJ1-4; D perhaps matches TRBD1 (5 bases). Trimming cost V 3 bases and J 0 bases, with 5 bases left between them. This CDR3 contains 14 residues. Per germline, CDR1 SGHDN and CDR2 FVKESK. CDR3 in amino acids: CASSQTATNEKLFF. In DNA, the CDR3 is TGTGCCAGCAGCCAGACAGCAACTAATGAAAAACTGTTTTTT.

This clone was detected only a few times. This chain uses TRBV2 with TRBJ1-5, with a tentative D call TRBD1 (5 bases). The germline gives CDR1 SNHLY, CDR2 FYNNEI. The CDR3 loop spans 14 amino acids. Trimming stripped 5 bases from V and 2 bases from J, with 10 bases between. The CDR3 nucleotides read TGTGCCAGCAGTCCGCCGGGGGGCAATCAGCCCCAGCATTTT. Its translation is CASSPPGGNQPQHF.

CDR3 coding DNA: TGTGCCAGCAGCCTAGGGAGGGGAGGCACCATATATTTT. Translated, it gives CASSLGRGGTIYF. The rearrangement joins TRBV6-5 to TRBJ1-3; tentative D call: TRBD1 (5 bases). Germline V lookup: CDR1 MNHEY, CDR2 SVGAGI. CDR3 length equals 13 residues. The germline V and J ends were trimmed by 6 bases and 9 bases, with 15 bases remaining between them.

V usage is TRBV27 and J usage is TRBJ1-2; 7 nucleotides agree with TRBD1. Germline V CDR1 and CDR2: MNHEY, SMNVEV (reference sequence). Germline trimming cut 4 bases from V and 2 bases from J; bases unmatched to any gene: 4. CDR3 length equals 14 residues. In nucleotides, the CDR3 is TGTGCCAGCAGTTCCTACAGGGGCAACTATGGCTACACCTTC. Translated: CASSSYRGNYGYTF.

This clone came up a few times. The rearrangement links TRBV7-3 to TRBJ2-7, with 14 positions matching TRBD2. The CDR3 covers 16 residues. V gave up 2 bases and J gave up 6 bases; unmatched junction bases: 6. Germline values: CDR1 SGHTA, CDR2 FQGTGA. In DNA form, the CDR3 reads TGTGCCAGCAGCTTAGCGACTAGCGGGAGGGCCTCCGAGCAGTACTTC. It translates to CASSLATSGRASEQYF.

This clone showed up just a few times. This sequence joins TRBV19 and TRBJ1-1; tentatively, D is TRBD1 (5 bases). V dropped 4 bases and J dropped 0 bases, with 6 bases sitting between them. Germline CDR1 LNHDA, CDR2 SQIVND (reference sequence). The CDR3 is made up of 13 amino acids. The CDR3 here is CASSKGVNTEAFF. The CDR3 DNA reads TGTGCCAGTAGTAAAGGGGTGAACACTGAAGCTTTCTTT.

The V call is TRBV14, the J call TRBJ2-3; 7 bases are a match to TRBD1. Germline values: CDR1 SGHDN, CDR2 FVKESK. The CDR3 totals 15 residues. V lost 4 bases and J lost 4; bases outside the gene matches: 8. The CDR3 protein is CASSPWPQGADTQYF. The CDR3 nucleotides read TGTGCCAGCAGCCCTTGGCCCCAGGGGGCAGATACGCAGTATTTT.

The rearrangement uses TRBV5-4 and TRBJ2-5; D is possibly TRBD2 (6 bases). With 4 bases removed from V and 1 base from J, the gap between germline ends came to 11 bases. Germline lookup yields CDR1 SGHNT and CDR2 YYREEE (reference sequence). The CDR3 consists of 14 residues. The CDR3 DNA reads TGTGCCAGCAGCGCTCCGGGGGTCCAAGAGACCCAGTACTTC. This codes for CASSAPGVQETQYF.

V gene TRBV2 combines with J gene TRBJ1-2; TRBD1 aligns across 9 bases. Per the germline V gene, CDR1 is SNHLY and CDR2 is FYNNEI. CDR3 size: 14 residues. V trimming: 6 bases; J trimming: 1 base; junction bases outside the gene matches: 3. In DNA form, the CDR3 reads TGTGCCAGCAGGGGACAGGGCGGTAACTATGGCTACACCTTC. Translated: CASRGQGGNYGYTF.

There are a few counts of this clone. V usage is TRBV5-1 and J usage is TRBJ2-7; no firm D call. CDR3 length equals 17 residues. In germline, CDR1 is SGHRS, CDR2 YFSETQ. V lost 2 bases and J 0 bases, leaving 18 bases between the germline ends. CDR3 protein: CASSFSSLPPSSYEQYF. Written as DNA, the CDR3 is TGCGCCAGCAGCTTCTCGTCCCTACCCCCTAGCTCCTACGAGCAGTACTTC. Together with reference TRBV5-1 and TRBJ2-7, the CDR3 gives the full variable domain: KAGVTQTPRYLIKTRGQQVTLSCSPISGHRSVSWYQQTPGQGLQFLFEYFSETQRNKGNFPGRFSGRQFSNSRSEMNVSTLELGDSALYLCASSFSSLPPSSYEQYFGPGTRLTVT.

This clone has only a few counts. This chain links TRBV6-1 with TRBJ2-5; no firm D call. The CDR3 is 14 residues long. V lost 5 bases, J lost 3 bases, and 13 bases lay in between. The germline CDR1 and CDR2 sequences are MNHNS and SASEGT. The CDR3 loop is CASSSPRTEETQYF. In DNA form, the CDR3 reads TGTGCCAGCAGTTCGCCTCGTACGGAAGAGACCCAGTACTTC.

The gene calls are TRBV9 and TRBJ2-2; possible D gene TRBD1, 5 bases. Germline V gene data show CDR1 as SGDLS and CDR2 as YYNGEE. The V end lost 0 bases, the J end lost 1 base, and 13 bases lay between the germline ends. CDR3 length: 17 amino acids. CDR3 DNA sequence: TGTGCCAGCAGCGTAGCCCTCATGACAGAGAACACCGGGGAGCTGTTTTTT. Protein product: CASSVALMTENTGELFF.

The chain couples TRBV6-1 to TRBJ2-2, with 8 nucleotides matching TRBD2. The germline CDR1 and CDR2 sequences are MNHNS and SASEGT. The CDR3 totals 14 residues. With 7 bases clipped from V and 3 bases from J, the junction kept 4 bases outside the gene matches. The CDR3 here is CASIREGYTGELFF. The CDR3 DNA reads TGTGCCAGCATTCGGGAGGGTTACACCGGGGAGCTGTTTTTT.